The text below deals with one TCR beta chain. The method was immunoSEQ multiplex PCR; TCRdb's version includes in-frame clones alone and lacks a portion of them. The data contain 200,000 to 250,000 clones, 90% to 95% of them singletons. The donors were in the roughly 110-subject validation cohort, distinct from the roughly 670-subject first cohort. This sample was included in a study of cytomegalovirus exposure and HLA in healthy donors. The CDR3 spans 14 residues. The V and J ends lost 10 bases and 4 bases, in that order; junction bases with no gene match: 11. Germline-derived CDR1 and CDR2 are MNHNS and SASEGT.

The chain recombines TRBV6-1 with TRBJ1-1, with 8 positions matching TRBD1. The receptor was isolated from a young woman in good health and CMV-seronegative. Sequences were obtained from PBMCs. The CDR3 DNA sequence: TGTGCCACCCGATCGGGACAGGCCAGCACTGAAGCTTTCTTT. This codes for CATRSGQASTEAFF.